This is a list of T cell receptor beta chains from one sample in a study of T cell responses to AZD1222 COVID-19 vaccine. Assay: immunoSEQ multiplex PCR; the TCRdb copy retains only in-frame clones and omits some. The data contain roughly 110,000 clones, over 80% of them singletons. The sample consisted of peripheral blood, taken 28 days after the second AZD1222 dose. The receptors were gathered from an adult who received the AZD1222 COVID-19 vaccine. Each CDR3 is given without its conserved first and last residue.

j_call v_call cdr3_aa
TRBJ2-1 TRBV5-1 ASSSLAGGRSANEQF
TRBJ2-7 TRBV6-5 ASSYSILRGAYEQY
TRBJ2-4 TRBV19 ASSFGGRAKNIQY
TRBJ2-7 TRBV7-9 ASSPVLHEQY
TRBJ1-5 TRBV6-2/TRBV6-3 ASSYKGRRSSNQPQH
TRBJ1-2 TRBV6-1 ASSDVRGVRYGYT
TRBJ2-5 TRBV7-9 ASSLGGPKRAQY
TRBJ2-2 TRBV13 ASSFFSGPQGNAGELF
TRBJ1-1 TRBV19 ASNQGGGNTEAF
TRBJ1-1 TRBV18 ASSAGQARNTEAF
TRBJ2-7 TRBV3-1/TRBV3-2 ASSQGTGVKAYEQY
TRBJ2-1 TRBV5-1 ASSLTGSYNEQF
TRBJ1-5 TRBV28 ASNPVQGFSNQPQH
TRBJ1-1 TRBV7-2 ASSLGGASEAF
TRBJ2-2 TRBV10-1 ASSESRVAGVANTGELF
TRBJ1-5 TRBV12-3/TRBV12-4 ASSQVPDQPQH
TRBJ1-5 TRBV19 ASRDRGVQPQH
TRBJ1-6 TRBV2 ASLLEDTSPLH
TRBJ1-1 TRBV12-3/TRBV12-4 ASRTGRNTEAF
TRBJ1-2 TRBV6-5 ASSYKGSHGYT
TRBJ2-1 TRBV5-1 ASSLVASGTSGSYNEQF
TRBJ2-1 TRBV4-2 ASSPGQHIYNEQF
TRBJ1-1 TRBV7-8 ASSYNRGVTEAF
TRBJ1-4 TRBV5-1 ASSLDQASGEKLF
TRBJ2-1 TRBV19 ASSRGTLIYNEQF
TRBJ2-3 TRBV18 ASSRDITDTQY
TRBJ2-7 TRBV13 ASSQTRTSGRYEQY
TRBJ1-1 TRBV6-2/TRBV6-3 ASSIRGTEAF
TRBJ2-7 TRBV4-1 ASSAQKGHESSYEQY
TRBJ2-3 TRBV5-4 ASSWDTYTDTQY
TRBJ1-5 TRBV30 AWCLGVRIHGNQPQH
TRBJ1-6 TRBV5-8 ASSLGGASYNSPLH
TRBJ2-7 TRBV7-2 ASSLLRAQPLYEQY
TRBJ2-3 TRBV5-1 ASSFGGADTQY
TRBJ1-2 TRBV30 AWGGAPPIYGYT
TRBJ2-1 TRBV2 ASMDSESSYNEQF
TRBJ1-5 TRBV19 ASSINPNQPQH
TRBJ1-2 TRBV7-9 ASSLATGQDERGYT
TRBJ1-5 TRBV5-1 ASSVTGPYSNQPQH
TRBJ1-6 TRBV20-1 SASVRGGLSSYNSPLH
TRBJ2-2 TRBV1 TDPGQGNTGELF
TRBJ1-1 TRBV7-6 ASSLNNRGTTEAF
TRBJ1-5 TRBV4-2 ASSQVMGGAGQPQH
TRBJ2-1 TRBV5-1 ASRFHFLAVTYNEQF
TRBJ1-4 TRBV30 AWSAPGTGIGEKLF
TRBJ2-1 TRBV18 ASSPGLAGDNEQF
TRBJ2-7 TRBV27 ASSLGTRSREQY
TRBJ2-5 TRBV11-2 ASSPSPQEAQY
TRBJ1-2 TRBV18 ASSPLGRGRGKGYT
TRBJ1-5 TRBV19 ASKHREGDQPQH
TRBJ1-1 TRBV5-8 ASSLALEGVGTEAF
TRBJ2-7 TRBV10-1 ASRPGTGELY
TRBJ1-5 TRBV28 ASRESVRNQPQH
TRBJ1-5 TRBV7-9 AGGEDDQPQH
TRBJ1-4 TRBV5-1 ASSSGQGIEKLF
TRBJ2-1 TRBV12-3/TRBV12-4 ASSFYTYNEQF
TRBJ2-1 TRBV5-1 ASSTDLAASYNEQF
TRBJ2-7 TRBV28 ASLLTGTGVYEQY
TRBJ1-5 TRBV10-3 AIGQPQH
TRBJ2-7 TRBV7-9 ASSLDHYEQY